This TCR beta chain was sequenced during a study of T cells in Graves' hyperthyroidism and ophthalmopathy. Many counts were recorded for this clonotype. Template material for amplifying TCR beta CDR3 regions consisted of RNA transcripts. The primer set for the first-round RT-PCR of the TCR CDR3 was HTBI. Using its own MiXCR run on the multiplex PCR reads, TCRdb lists one record per CDR3 protein. The sample shows some 300,000 distinct CDR3 sequences, approximately 14% of them seen only once. Uncontrolled infection, other autoimmune disease, pregnancy or lactation excluded patients. The sequenced sample was blood. This TCR was recovered from a woman aged 35 to 49 with Graves' hyperthyroidism.

The CDR3 loop reads CATSDAGRDEAFF. The CDR3 nucleotides are TGTGCCACCAGTGATGCCGGCAGGGATGAAGCTTTCTTT. V and J are TRBV24-1 and TRBJ1-1, with D perhaps matching TRBD1 (5 bases). Germline CDR1 is KGHDR and CDR2 is SFDVKD. The CDR3 runs 13 residues. V lost 3 bases and J 7 bases, leaving 11 bases between the germline ends.